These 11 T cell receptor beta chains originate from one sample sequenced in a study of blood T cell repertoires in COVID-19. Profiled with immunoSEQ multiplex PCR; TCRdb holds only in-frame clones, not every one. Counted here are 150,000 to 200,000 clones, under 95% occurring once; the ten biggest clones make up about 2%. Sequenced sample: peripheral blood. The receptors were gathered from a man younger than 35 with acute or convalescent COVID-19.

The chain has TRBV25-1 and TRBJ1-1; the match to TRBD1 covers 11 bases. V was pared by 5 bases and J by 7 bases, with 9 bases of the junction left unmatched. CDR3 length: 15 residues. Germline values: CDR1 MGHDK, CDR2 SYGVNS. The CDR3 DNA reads TGTGCCAGCAGTTCCCCGGACAGGGGGCGGGATGAAGCTTTCTTT. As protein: CASSSPDRGRDEAFF.

CDR3 amino acids: CASSPPWTSTDTQYF. Written as DNA, the CDR3 is TGTGCCAGCTCACCTCCCTGGACTAGCACAGATACGCAGTATTTT. The chain has TRBV18 and TRBJ2-3, with D perhaps TRBD2 (5 bases). V was cut by 3 bases and J by 0 bases, with 10 bases left in between. Germline CDR1 reads KGHSH; CDR2 reads LQKENI. The CDR3 runs to 15 residues. Combining the CDR3 with reference TRBV18 and TRBJ2-3 gives the whole variable domain NAGVMQNPRHLVRRRGQEARLRCSPMKGHSHVYWYRQLPEEGLKFMVYLQKENIIDESGMPKERFSAEFPKEGPSILRIQQVVRGDSAAYFCASSPPWTSTDTQYFGPGTRLTVL.

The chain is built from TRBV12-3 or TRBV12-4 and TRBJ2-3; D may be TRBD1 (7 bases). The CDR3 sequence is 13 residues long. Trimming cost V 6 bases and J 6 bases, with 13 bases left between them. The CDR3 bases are TGTGCCAGCAGGGAGGGGGCATCGGATACGCAGTATTTT. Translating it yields CASREGASDTQYF.

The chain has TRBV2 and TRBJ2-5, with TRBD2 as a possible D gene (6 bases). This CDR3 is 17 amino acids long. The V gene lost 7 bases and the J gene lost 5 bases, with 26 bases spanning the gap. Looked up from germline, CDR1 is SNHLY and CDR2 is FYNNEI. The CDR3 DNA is TGTGCCAGCAACGGCGACCAGCGGGTAAACCTTCGGGAGACCCAGTACTTC. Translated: CASNGDQRVNLRETQYF.

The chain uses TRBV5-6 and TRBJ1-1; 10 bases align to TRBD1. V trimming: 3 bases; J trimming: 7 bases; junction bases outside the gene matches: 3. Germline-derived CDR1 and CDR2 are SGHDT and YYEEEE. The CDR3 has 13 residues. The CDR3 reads CASSWGQGSEAFF. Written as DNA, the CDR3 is TGTGCCAGCAGCTGGGGACAGGGGAGTGAAGCTTTCTTT.

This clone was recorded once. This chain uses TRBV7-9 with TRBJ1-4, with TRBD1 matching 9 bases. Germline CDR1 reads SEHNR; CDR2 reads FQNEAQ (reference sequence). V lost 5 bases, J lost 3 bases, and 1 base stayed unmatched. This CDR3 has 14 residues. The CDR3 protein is CASSRTGANEKLFF. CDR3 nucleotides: TGTGCCAGCAGCCGGACAGGGGCTAATGAAAAACTGTTTTTT.

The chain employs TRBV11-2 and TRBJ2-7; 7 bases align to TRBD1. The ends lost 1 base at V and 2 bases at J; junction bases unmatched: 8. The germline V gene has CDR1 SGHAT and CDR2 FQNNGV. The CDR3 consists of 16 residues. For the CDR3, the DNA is TGTGCCAGCAGCTTAGGTCGGGCAGGGGGAACCTACGAGCAGTACTTC. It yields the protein CASSLGRAGGTYEQYF.

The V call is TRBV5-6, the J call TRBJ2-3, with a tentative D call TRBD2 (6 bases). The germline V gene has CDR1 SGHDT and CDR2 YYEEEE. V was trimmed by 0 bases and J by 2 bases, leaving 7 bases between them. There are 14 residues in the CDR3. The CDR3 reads CASSLAGVTDTQYF. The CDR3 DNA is TGTGCCAGCAGCTTGGCGGGGGTCACAGATACGCAGTATTTT.

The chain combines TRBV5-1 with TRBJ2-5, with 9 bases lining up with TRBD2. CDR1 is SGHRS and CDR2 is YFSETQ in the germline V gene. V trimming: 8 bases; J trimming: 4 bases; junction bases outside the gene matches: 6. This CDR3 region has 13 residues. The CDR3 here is CASSGSPGETQYF. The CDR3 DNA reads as TGCGCCAGTAGCGGGAGCCCAGGAGAGACCCAGTACTTC.

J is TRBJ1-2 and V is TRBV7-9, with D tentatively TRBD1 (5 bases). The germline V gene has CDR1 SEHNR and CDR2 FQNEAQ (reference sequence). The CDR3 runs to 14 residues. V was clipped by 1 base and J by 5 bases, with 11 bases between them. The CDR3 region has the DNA TGTGCCAGCAGCTTAGATTTTTCAGGGTATGGCTACACCTTC. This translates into CASSLDFSGYGYTF.

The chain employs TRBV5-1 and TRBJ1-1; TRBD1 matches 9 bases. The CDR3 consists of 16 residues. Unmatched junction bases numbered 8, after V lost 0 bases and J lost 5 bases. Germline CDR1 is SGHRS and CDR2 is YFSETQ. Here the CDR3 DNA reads TGCGCCAGCAGCTTGGCAACCCTGGGACAGGGAACTGAAGCTTTCTTT. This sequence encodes CASSLATLGQGTEAFF.